The T cell receptor (beta chain) described here comes from a study of blood T cell repertoires in COVID-19. The repertoire was sequenced with immunoSEQ multiplex PCR; TCRdb's copy has only in-frame clones and lacks some. The sample yields roughly 100,000 clones, 86% seen once. The TCR was taken from a man aged 80 or over with acute or convalescent COVID-19. Sequenced material: peripheral blood.

The CDR3 region is CSVWSPNYGYTF. In nucleotides, the CDR3 is TGCAGCGTTTGGAGCCCTAACTATGGCTACACCTTC. The V gene is TRBV29-1, the J gene TRBJ1-2; no definite D call. Germline V gene lookup returns CDR1 SQVTM and CDR2 ANQGSEA. The V and J ends lost 5 bases and 0 bases respectively, with 7 bases between them. This CDR3 region has 12 residues.